This passage covers 3 T cell receptor beta chains from one sample sequenced in a study of cytomegalovirus exposure and HLA in healthy donors. The PCR employed 60 Vbeta primers together with 13 Jbeta primers. Sequenced by immunoSEQ multiplex PCR; TCRdb stores in-frame clones only, minus some. The sample comprises roughly 170,000 clones, roughly 82% of which are singletons, and 1.2% rests with the top ten. The sequenced sample consisted of PBMCs. The origin of the receptors is a girl aged 2-9 years in good health and CMV-seropositive.

This chain joins TRBV19 and TRBJ2-1; no definite D call. The V and J ends lost 3 bases and 4 bases respectively, with 7 bases between them. The CDR3 consists of 13 residues. Germline CDR1 and CDR2: LNHDA and SQIVND (reference sequence). The CDR3 region has the DNA TGTGCCAGTAGTATGGTTGAGTACAATGAGCAGTTCTTC. This sequence encodes CASSMVEYNEQFF.

CDR3 bases: TGTGCCAGCAGTGAGACTGACAGCGCTGATGGCTACACCTTC. Its protein product is CASSETDSADGYTF. The rearrangement joins TRBV6-5 to TRBJ1-2, with D maybe TRBD1 (5 bases). V lost 5 bases, J lost 6 bases, and 16 bases lay in between. The CDR3 contains 14 residues. From germline, CDR1 is MNHEY and CDR2 SVGAGI.

This chain joins TRBV6-5 and TRBJ1-6; D is uncertain. This CDR3 region has 12 residues. CDR1 and CDR2 from the germline V gene are MNHEY and SVGAGI. Deletions cut 2 bases from V and 10 bases from J, with 6 bases between. The DNA of the CDR3 is TGTGCCAGCAGTTACCCCTTCTCACCCCTCCACTTT. This gives the protein CASSYPFSPLHF.